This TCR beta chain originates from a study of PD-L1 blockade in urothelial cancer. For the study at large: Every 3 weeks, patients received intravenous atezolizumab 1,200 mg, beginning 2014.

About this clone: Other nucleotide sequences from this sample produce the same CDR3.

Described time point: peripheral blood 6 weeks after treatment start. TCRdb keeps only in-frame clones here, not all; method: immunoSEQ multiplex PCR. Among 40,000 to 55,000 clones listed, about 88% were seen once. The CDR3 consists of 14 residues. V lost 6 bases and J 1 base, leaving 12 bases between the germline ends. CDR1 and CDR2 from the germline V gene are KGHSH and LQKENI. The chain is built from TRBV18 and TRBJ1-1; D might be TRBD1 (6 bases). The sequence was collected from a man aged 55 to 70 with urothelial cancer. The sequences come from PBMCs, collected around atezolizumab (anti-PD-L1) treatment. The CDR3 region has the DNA TGTGCCAGCTCCCCGGGACACCAGAACACTGAAGCTTTCTTT. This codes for CASSPGHQNTEAFF.